The 29 T cell receptor beta chains listed next were all sequenced from one sample in a study of T cells in Graves' hyperthyroidism and ophthalmopathy. TCR beta CDR3 regions were amplified from RNA. Carried out on the TCR CDR3, a first-round RT-PCR used the HTBI primer set. MiXCR, applied by TCRdb to the multiplex PCR reads, yields one record per CDR3 protein. Among about 360,000 distinct CDR3 sequences listed, roughly an eighth were seen once. Sequenced: blood. These receptors were taken from a woman under 30 with Graves' hyperthyroidism.

There are many counts of this clonotype. The chain uses TRBV12-3 or TRBV12-4 and TRBJ2-2; 8 bases are shared with TRBD1. This CDR3 is 15 amino acids long. V was clipped by 6 bases and J by 4 bases; unmatched bases: 7. The CDR3 nucleotides read TGTGCCAGCAGCGGACAGGGTGGTAGCACCGGGGAGCTGTTTTTT. This encodes CASSGQGGSTGELFF.

This clonotype was picked up many times. CDR3 sequence: CASSLGTSGRAGQFF. CDR3 bases: TGTGCCAGCAGTTTGGGGACTAGCGGGAGGGCGGGGCAGTTCTTC. V and J are TRBV27 and TRBJ2-1; 16 bases map to TRBD2. Looked up from germline, CDR1 is MNHEY and CDR2 is SMNVEV (reference sequence). The CDR3 loop spans 15 amino acids. J gave up 12 bases and V 3 bases, and 5 bases lay outside the gene matches.

CDR3 amino acids: CASRDRMGPNYGYTF. CDR3 coding DNA: TGTGCCAGTAGGGACAGGATGGGACCTAACTATGGCTACACCTTC. The chain is built from TRBV19 and TRBJ1-2; 7 bases match TRBD1. This CDR3 has 15 amino acids. The V segment lost 6 bases and the J segment 0 bases; nucleotides outside the gene matches: 7. Germline V lookup: CDR1 LNHDA, CDR2 SQIVND (reference sequence).

This clonotype was observed at least ten times. The rearrangement joins TRBV9 to TRBJ2-2, with TRBD1 matching 8 bases. From germline, CDR1 is SGDLS and CDR2 YYNGEE. Losses at the gene ends were 3 bases for V and 6 bases for J; bases not matched to a gene: 13. The CDR3 is 17 residues long. CDR3 in amino acids: CASSERQGRVKSGELFF. CDR3 sequence (DNA): TGTGCCAGCAGCGAGAGACAGGGGCGGGTTAAATCCGGGGAGCTGTTTTTT.

The chain links TRBV7-2 to TRBJ1-1, with 8 bases fitting TRBD1. The junction had 9 bases not matched to a gene; V was cut back by 7 bases and J by 8 bases. There are 13 residues in the CDR3. Germline CDR1 SGHTA, CDR2 FQGNSA. The chain's CDR3 is CASIPGQAGEAFF. CDR3 nucleotides: TGTGCCAGCATCCCGGGACAGGCTGGAGAAGCTTTCTTT.

This clonotype was detected ten times or more. CDR3 in amino acids: CSARQGPSGNTIYF. The DNA of the CDR3 is TGCAGTGCTAGACAGGGCCCGTCTGGAAACACCATATATTTT. The V call is TRBV20-1, the J call TRBJ1-3; maybe TRBD1 (5 bases). Germline-derived CDR1 and CDR2 are DFQATT and SNEGSKA (reference sequence). This CDR3 is built from 14 residues. Deletions cut 2 bases from V and 1 base from J, with 9 bases between.

This clonotype has a count of ten or more. The CDR3 reads CASSSTPAEGSPLHF. The CDR3 region has the DNA TGTGCCAGCAGTTCCACCCCAGCGGAGGGGTCACCCCTCCACTTT. V and J are TRBV28 and TRBJ1-6, with D possibly being TRBD1 (5 bases). Germline V gene lookup returns CDR1 MDHEN and CDR2 SYDVKM. Trimming stripped 4 bases from V and 10 bases from J, with 17 bases between. The CDR3 is 15 residues long.

This clonotype was observed many times. The genes are TRBV28 and TRBJ1-5; D call uncertain. V was pared by 5 bases and J by 0 bases, with 11 bases between. The CDR3 has 15 amino acids. The V gene's germline CDR1 is MDHEN and CDR2 SYDVKM. CDR3 DNA sequence: TGTGCCAGCAGTCCAAAGGCGAATAGCAATCAGCCCCAGCATTTT. Its translation: CASSPKANSNQPQHF. The full variable domain, with the rest looked up from reference TRBV28 and TRBJ1-5, is DVKVTQSSRYLVKRTGEKVFLECVQDMDHENMFWYRQDPGLGLRLIYFSYDVKMKEKGDIPEGYSVSREKKERFSLILESASTNQTSMYLCASSPKANSNQPQHFGDGTRLSIL.

The V and J genes are TRBV27 and TRBJ1-6; a possible D gene is TRBD1 (5 bases). Trimming stripped 8 bases from V and 0 bases from J, with 11 bases between. There are 15 residues in the CDR3. The germline gives CDR1 MNHEY, CDR2 SMNVEV (reference sequence). The CDR3 nucleotides read TGTGCCAGCCGGGACGGCAGCTCCTATAATTCACCCCTCCACTTT. It is translated as CASRDGSSYNSPLHF.

This clonotype has ten or more counts. The V gene is TRBV28, the J gene TRBJ2-5; 13 bases fit TRBD2. CDR1 and CDR2 from the germline V gene are MDHEN and SYDVKM. The CDR3 totals 19 residues. Trimming removed 5 bases from V and 3 bases from J; junction bases left unmatched: 15. CDR3 nucleotide sequence: TGTGCCAGCAGTCCACTCCGAGGACTAGCGGGAGAGGTGGAAGAGACCCAGTACTTC. This codes for CASSPLRGLAGEVEETQYF.

This clonotype was seen only a few times. The chain links TRBV11-2 to TRBJ2-1; 7 positions match TRBD2. CDR3 size: 17 residues. In germline, CDR1 is SGHAT, CDR2 FQNNGV. With 0 bases clipped from V and 9 bases from J, the junction kept 14 bases outside the gene matches. The CDR3 sequence is CASSLDPAGVVRGEQFF. In DNA, the CDR3 is TGTGCCAGCAGCTTAGATCCGGCGGGAGTAGTCCGCGGTGAGCAGTTCTTC.

The sample holds many counts of this clonotype. V gene TRBV6-5 combines with J gene TRBJ1-1; the D is unclear. This CDR3 is 13 amino acids long. V was cut by 1 base and J by 1 base, with 4 bases left in between. CDR1 is MNHEY and CDR2 is SVGAGI in the germline V gene. CDR3 sequence reads: CASSYLRNTEAFF. DNA of the CDR3: TGTGCCAGCAGTTACTTGCGGAACACTGAAGCTTTCTTT.

This chain joins TRBV5-5 and TRBJ2-7, with D unresolved. The V end lost 0 bases, the J end lost 0 bases, and 13 bases lay between the germline ends. Per the germline V gene, CDR1 is SGHKS and CDR2 is YYEKEE (reference sequence). CDR3 size: 16 residues. CDR3 sequence: CASSLAPQRDSYEQYF. CDR3 DNA: TGTGCCAGCAGCTTGGCCCCTCAGCGTGACTCCTACGAGCAGTACTTC.

This clonotype was counted at least ten times. V gene TRBV7-2 combines with J gene TRBJ1-3; D possibly corresponds to TRBD1 (6 bases). V was clipped by 5 bases and J by 3 bases, with 14 bases between them. The CDR3 has 15 amino acids. Looked up from germline, CDR1 is SGHTA and CDR2 is FQGNSA. Written as DNA, the CDR3 is TGTGCCAGCAGCGTTACAGGGCTAGGTGGAAACACCATATATTTT. Translating gives CASSVTGLGGNTIYF.

The chain carries TRBV18 and TRBJ1-1; unclear D gene. CDR1 KGHSH and CDR2 LQKENI come from the germline V gene. The CDR3 runs to 14 residues. Trimming took 0 bases from V and 0 from J, leaving 5 bases between them. The CDR3: CASSPPPVNTEAFF. The CDR3 nucleotides are TGTGCCAGCTCACCACCGCCTGTGAACACTGAAGCTTTCTTT.

This clonotype was recorded at least ten times. The genes are TRBV6-1 and TRBJ2-3; possibly TRBD2 for D (6 bases). V lost 5 bases and J lost 6, with 21 bases in between. There are 16 residues in the CDR3. Germline CDR1 and CDR2: MNHNS and SASEGT. CDR3 sequence (DNA): TGTGCCAGCAGTCACCAACCGGGGGACCTAGGGGATACGCAGTATTTT. Protein product: CASSHQPGDLGDTQYF.

The table lists this clonotype with a few counts. This rearrangement joins TRBV16 to TRBJ2-1; the D is unclear. This CDR3 contains 13 residues. Trimming stripped 2 bases from V and 9 bases from J, with 11 bases between. Germline CDR1 and CDR2: KGHSY and FQNENV. The CDR3 nucleotides read TGTGCCAGCAGCCAAAACTCCGACGGTGAGCAGTTCTTC. Residues: CASSQNSDGEQFF.

The chain employs TRBV6-5 and TRBJ1-1; D is unresolved. This CDR3 contains 13 residues. Germline CDR1 reads MNHEY; CDR2 reads SVGAGI. V was shortened by 2 bases and J by 1 base, with 5 bases between the two germline ends. The CDR3 loop reads CASSYRKNTEAFF. CDR3 bases: TGTGCCAGCAGTTACCGGAAGAACACTGAAGCTTTCTTT.

This clonotype was recorded at least ten times. V gene TRBV6-2 or TRBV6-3 combines with J gene TRBJ1-2; 9 bases line up with TRBD1. The CDR3 has 14 residues. J lost 6 bases, V lost 6 bases, and 8 bases had no gene match. Germline CDR1 and CDR2: MNHEY and SVGEGT. In DNA, the CDR3 is TGTGCCAGCAGAAGGGCCGGGACAGGGAATGGCTACACCTTC. It codes for CASRRAGTGNGYTF.

This clonotype was recorded many times. This sequence joins TRBV2 and TRBJ1-1, with D unresolved. The V end was cut by 1 base, the J end by 1 base, with 7 bases between. This CDR3 region has 14 residues. Germline CDR1 and CDR2: SNHLY and FYNNEI. This CDR3 reads CASSEGHSNTEAFF. The CDR3 coding sequence is TGTGCCAGCAGTGAAGGACACTCGAACACTGAAGCTTTCTTT.

This clonotype has ten or more counts. V gene TRBV20-1 combines with J gene TRBJ2-1; maybe TRBD1 (6 bases). The CDR3 length is 15 residues. V dropped 3 bases and J dropped 8 bases, with 20 bases sitting between them. The germline V gene has CDR1 DFQATT and CDR2 SNEGSKA (reference sequence). The DNA of the CDR3 is TGCAGTGCTAGGCTCAGGGGTGGTTTGAAGGATGAGCAGTTCTTC. It translates to CSARLRGGLKDEQFF.

This clonotype turned up a few times. The V gene is TRBV4-2, the J gene TRBJ2-1, with TRBD2 identical over 8 bases. The germline V gene has CDR1 LGHNA and CDR2 YNFKEQ. The trim removed 0 bases at V and 2 bases at J, leaving 9 bases unmatched. CDR3 length: 18 residues. CDR3 region: CASSQETGKTSAYNEQFF. The CDR3 DNA reads TGTGCCAGCAGCCAAGAAACGGGGAAGACTAGCGCCTACAATGAGCAGTTCTTC.

The rearrangement joins TRBV5-8 to TRBJ1-4; D remains unclear. CDR3 length: 16 residues. From germline, CDR1 is SGHTS and CDR2 YDEGEE. The ends were cut back, 0 bases at V and 1 base at J, with 10 bases in the middle. CDR3 in amino acids: CASSLDVKLTNEKLFF. The CDR3 DNA reads as TGTGCCAGCAGCTTGGATGTGAAATTAACTAATGAAAAACTGTTTTTT.

The chain links TRBV7-9 to TRBJ2-2; D tentatively fits TRBD1 or TRBD2 (6 bases each). CDR3 length: 21 residues. Per germline, CDR1 SEHNR and CDR2 FQNEAQ (reference sequence). The V gene lost 3 bases and the J gene lost 2 bases, with 28 bases spanning the gap. This chain's CDR3 is CASSFLPSLWGAKFNTGELFF. The CDR3 nucleotides read TGTGCCAGCAGCTTCTTACCGTCTCTCTGGGGGGCTAAATTCAACACCGGGGAGCTGTTTTTT. Full variable domain (outside the CDR3, taken from reference TRBV7-9 and TRBJ2-2): DTGVSQNPRHKITKRGQNVTFRCDPISEHNRLYWYRQTLGQGPEFLTYFQNEAQLEKSRLLSDRFSAERPKGSFSTLEIQRTEQGDSAMYLCASSFLPSLWGAKFNTGELFFGEGSRLTVL.

CDR3 nucleotides: TGTGCCAGCAGTTACCACGTCGGTCGGTCGCCCCGGGAGAGGGAGCTGTTTTTT. Translated: CASSYHVGRSPRERELFF. The chain is built from TRBV6-2 or TRBV6-3 and TRBJ2-2; a possible D gene is TRBD2 (6 bases). The V end lost 2 bases, the J end lost 9 bases, and 25 bases lay between the germline ends. CDR3 size: 18 residues. Per germline, CDR1 MNHEY and CDR2 SVGEGT.

This clonotype was seen many times. The V gene is TRBV6-1, the J gene TRBJ1-1, with TRBD1 identical over 7 bases. V shed 6 bases and J 3 bases; nucleotides not matched to a gene: 4. This CDR3 is built from 13 residues. Germline CDR1 and CDR2: MNHNS and SASEGT. CDR3 bases: TGTGCCAGCAGAAGGGGGCCCTACACTGAAGCTTTCTTT. Amino acids: CASRRGPYTEAFF.

This clonotype was recorded many times. This sequence joins TRBV5-4 and TRBJ1-1; D not certain. CDR3 length: 15 amino acids. Per germline, CDR1 SGHNT and CDR2 YYREEE (reference sequence). Deletions cut 0 bases from V and 0 bases from J, with 9 bases between. The CDR3 is CASSLAASLNTEAFF. The CDR3 coding sequence is TGTGCCAGCAGCTTGGCCGCCAGCTTGAACACTGAAGCTTTCTTT.

This chain joins TRBV20-1 and TRBJ1-2; the D is unclear. There are 15 residues in the CDR3. Germline CDR1 DFQATT, CDR2 SNEGSKA (reference sequence). Trimming took 3 bases from V and 8 from J, leaving 22 bases between them. DNA for the CDR3: TGCAGTGCTAGTGCGGTCCAGTCGTGGGATGAGGGCTACACCTTC. Translating it yields CSASAVQSWDEGYTF.

Concerning this clonotype: A much larger clone differs from this one at a single base, so this may be a read error. V and J are TRBV5-4 and TRBJ1-1, with a possible D match to TRBD1 (5 bases). This CDR3 is built from 15 residues. Germline V lookup: CDR1 SGHNT, CDR2 YYREEE (reference sequence). The CDR3 DNA sequence: TGTGCCAGCAGCTTGATCGGACACCGAGGCACTGAAGCTCTCTTT. Residues: CASSLIGHRGTEALF.